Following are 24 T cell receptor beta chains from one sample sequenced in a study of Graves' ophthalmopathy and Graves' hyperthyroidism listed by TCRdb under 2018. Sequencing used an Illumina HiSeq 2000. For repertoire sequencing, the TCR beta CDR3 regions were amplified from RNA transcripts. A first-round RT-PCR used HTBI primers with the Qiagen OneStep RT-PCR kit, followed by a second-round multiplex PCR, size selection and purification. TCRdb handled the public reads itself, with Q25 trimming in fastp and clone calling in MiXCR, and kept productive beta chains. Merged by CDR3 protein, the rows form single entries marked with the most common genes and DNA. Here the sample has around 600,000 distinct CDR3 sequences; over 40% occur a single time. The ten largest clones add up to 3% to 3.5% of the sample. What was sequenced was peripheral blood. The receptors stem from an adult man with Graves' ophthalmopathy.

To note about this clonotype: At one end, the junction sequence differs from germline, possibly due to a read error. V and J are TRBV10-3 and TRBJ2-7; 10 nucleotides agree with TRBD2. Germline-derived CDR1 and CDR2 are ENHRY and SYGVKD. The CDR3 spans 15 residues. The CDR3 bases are TGTGCCAGCAGTGAAGCGGGAGGGCTAGCCTACGAGCAGTACTTC. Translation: CASSEAGGLAYEQYF.

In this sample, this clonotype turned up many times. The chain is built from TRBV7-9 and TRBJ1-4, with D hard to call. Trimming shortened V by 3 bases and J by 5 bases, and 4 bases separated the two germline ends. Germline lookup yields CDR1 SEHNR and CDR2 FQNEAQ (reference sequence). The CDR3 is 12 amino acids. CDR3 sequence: CASSLNNEKLFF. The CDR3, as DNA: TGTGCCAGCAGCTTGAACAATGAAAAACTGTTTTTT.

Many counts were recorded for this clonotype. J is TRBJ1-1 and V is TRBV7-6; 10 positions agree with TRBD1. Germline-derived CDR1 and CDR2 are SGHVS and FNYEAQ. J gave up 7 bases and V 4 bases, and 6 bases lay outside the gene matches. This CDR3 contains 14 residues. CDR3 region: CASSSSRDRGEAFF. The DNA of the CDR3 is TGTGCCAGCAGCTCGTCCCGGGACAGGGGTGAAGCTTTCTTT.

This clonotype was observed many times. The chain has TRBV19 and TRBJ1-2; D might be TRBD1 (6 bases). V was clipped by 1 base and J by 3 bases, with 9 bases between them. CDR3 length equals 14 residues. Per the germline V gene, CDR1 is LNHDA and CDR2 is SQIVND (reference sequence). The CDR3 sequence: CASSIAGGYYGYTF. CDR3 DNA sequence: TGTGCCAGTAGTATAGCCGGGGGCTACTATGGCTACACCTTC.

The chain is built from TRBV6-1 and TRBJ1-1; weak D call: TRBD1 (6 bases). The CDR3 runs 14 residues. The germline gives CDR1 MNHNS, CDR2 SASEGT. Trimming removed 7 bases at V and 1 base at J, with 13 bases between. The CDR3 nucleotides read TGTGCCAGCAAACAGGGCGCGGGGAACACTGAAGCTTTCTTT. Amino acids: CASKQGAGNTEAFF.

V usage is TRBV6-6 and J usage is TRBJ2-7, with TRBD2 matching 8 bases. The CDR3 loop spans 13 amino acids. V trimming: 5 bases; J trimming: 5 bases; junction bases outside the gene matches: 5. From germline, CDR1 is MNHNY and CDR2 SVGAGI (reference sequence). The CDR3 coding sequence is TGTGCCAGCAGTGCGGGGGGCCGGGACGAGCAGTACTTC. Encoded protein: CASSAGGRDEQYF.

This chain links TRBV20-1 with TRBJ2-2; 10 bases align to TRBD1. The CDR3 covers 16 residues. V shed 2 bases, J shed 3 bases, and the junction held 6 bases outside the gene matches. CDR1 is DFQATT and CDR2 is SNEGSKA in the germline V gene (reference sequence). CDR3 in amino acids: CSARPPGQGHTGELFF. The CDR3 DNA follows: TGCAGTGCTAGACCTCCGGGACAGGGGCACACCGGGGAGCTGTTTTTT.

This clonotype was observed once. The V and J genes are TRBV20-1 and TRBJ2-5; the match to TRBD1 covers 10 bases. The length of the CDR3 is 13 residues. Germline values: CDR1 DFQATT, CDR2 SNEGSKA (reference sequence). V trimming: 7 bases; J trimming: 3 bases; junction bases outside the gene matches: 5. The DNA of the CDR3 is TGCAGTGGGCAAGGACAGGGGGAAGAGACCCAGTACTTC. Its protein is CSGQGQGEETQYF.

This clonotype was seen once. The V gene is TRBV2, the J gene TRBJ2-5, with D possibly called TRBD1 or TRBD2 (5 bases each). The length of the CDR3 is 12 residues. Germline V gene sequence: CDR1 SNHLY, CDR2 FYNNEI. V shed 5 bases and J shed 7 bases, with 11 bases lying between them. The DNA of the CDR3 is TGTGCCAGCAGTCTCGACAGCGGGACCCAGTACTTC. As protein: CASSLDSGTQYF.

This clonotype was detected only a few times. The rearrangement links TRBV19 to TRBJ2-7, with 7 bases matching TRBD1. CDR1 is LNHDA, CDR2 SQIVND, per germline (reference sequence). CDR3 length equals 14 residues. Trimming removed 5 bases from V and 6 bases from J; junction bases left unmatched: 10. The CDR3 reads CASSVQGYGVEQYF. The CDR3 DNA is TGTGCCAGTAGTGTACAGGGGTACGGGGTCGAGCAGTACTTC.

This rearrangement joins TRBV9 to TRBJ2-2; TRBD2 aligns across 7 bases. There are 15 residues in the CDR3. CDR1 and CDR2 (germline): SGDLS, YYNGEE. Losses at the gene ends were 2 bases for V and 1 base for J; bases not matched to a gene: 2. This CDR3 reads CASSVGLVNTGELFF. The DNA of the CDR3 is TGTGCCAGCAGCGTCGGACTAGTGAACACCGGGGAGCTGTTTTTT.

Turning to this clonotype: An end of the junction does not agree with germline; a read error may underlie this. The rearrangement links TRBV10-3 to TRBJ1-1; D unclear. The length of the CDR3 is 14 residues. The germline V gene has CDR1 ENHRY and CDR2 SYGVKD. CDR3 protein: CASSEPWRNTEAFF. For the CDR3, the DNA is TGTGCCAGCAGTGAACCGTGGAGGAACACTGAAGCTTTCTTT.

CDR3 region: CASGLAAKHEAFF. DNA of the CDR3: TGTGCTAGTGGTTTGGCCGCGAAACACGAGGCTTTCTTT. The rearrangement joins TRBV12-5 to TRBJ1-1; D ambiguous. CDR3 length equals 13 residues. In germline, CDR1 is LGHNT, CDR2 FRNRAP. The germline V and J ends were trimmed by 1 base and 11 bases, with 14 bases remaining between them.

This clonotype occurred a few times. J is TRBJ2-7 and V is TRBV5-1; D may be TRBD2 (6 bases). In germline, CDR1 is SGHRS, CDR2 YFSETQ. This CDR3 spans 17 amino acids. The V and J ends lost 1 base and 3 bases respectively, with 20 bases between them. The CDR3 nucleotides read TGCGCCAGCAGCTTGAATCAGGCAGGAGGGGTTGTCTACGAGCAGTACTTC. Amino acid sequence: CASSLNQAGGVVYEQYF. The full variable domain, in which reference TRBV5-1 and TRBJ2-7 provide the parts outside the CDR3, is KAGVTQTPRYLIKTRGQQVTLSCSPISGHRSVSWYQQTPGQGLQFLFEYFSETQRNKGNFPGRFSGRQFSNSRSEMNVSTLELGDSALYLCASSLNQAGGVVYEQYFGPGTRLTVT.

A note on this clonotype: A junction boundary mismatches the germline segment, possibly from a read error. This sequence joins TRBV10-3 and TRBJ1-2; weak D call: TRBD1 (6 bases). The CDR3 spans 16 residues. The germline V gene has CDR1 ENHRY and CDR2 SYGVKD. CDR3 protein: CAISAYYRDFDYGYAF. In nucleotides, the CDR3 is TGTGCCATCAGTGCCTATTACAGGGATTTCGACTATGGCTACGCCTTC.

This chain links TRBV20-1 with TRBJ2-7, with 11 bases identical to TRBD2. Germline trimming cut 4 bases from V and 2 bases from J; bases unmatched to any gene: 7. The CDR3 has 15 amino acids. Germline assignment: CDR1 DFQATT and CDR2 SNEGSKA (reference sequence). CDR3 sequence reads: CSATSLAGGTYEQYF. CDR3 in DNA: TGCAGTGCTACCTCTCTAGCGGGAGGCACCTACGAGCAGTACTTC.

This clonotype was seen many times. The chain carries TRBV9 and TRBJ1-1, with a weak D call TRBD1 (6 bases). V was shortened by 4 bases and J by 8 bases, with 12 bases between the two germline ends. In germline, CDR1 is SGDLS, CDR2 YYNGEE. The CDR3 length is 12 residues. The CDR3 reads CASSPGGLEAFF. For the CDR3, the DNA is TGTGCCAGCAGCCCCGGGGGGCTAGAAGCTTTCTTT.

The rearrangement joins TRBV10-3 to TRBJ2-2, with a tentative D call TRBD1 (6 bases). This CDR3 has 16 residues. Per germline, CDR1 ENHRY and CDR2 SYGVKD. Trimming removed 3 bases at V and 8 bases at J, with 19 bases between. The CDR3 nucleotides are TGTGCCATCAGTGAAGATAGGGTGCCAGGGACAGGGGAGCTGTTTTTT. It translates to CAISEDRVPGTGELFF.

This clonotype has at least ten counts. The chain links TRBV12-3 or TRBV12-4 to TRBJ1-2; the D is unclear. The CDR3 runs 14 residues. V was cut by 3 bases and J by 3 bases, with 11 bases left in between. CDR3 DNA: TGTGCCAGCAGTTTCGGGTTACTTGACTATGGCTACACCTTC. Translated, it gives CASSFGLLDYGYTF.

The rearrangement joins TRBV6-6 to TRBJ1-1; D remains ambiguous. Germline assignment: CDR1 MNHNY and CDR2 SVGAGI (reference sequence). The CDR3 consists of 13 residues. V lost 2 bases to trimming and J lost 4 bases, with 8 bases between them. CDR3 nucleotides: TGTGCCAGCAGTTACGTGGGTTCCACTGAAGCTTTCTTT. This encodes CASSYVGSTEAFF.

The CDR3 here is CASSETDGARGYTF. In DNA, the CDR3 is TGCGCCAGCAGTGAGACCGACGGGGCACGAGGCTACACCTTC. The V gene is TRBV10-2, the J gene TRBJ1-2; D perhaps matches TRBD1 (5 bases). From germline, CDR1 is WSHSY and CDR2 SAAADI. This CDR3 spans 14 amino acids. With 2 bases removed from V and 8 bases from J, the gap between germline ends came to 15 bases.

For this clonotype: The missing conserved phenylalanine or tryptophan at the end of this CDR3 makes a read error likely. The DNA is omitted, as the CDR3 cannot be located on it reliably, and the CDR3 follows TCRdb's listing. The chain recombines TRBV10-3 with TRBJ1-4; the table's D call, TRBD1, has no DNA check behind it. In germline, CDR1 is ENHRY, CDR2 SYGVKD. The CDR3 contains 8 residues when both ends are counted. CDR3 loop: CAIKIDRG.

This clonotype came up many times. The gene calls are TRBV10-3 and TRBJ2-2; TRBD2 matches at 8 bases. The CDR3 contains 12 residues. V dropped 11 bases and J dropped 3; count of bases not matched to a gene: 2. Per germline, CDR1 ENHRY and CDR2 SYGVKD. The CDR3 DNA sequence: TGTGCCTACGGGAGGGACACCGGGGAGCTGTTTTTT. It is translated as CAYGRDTGELFF.

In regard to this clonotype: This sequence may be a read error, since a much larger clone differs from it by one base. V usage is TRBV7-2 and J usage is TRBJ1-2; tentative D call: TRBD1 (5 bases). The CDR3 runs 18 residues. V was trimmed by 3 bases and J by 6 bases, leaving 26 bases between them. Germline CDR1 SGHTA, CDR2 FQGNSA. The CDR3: CASSLKGSGQGLAHGYTF. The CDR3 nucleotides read TGTGCCAGCAGCTTGAAGGGGAGTGGGCAGGGATTGGCCCATGGCTACACCTTC.